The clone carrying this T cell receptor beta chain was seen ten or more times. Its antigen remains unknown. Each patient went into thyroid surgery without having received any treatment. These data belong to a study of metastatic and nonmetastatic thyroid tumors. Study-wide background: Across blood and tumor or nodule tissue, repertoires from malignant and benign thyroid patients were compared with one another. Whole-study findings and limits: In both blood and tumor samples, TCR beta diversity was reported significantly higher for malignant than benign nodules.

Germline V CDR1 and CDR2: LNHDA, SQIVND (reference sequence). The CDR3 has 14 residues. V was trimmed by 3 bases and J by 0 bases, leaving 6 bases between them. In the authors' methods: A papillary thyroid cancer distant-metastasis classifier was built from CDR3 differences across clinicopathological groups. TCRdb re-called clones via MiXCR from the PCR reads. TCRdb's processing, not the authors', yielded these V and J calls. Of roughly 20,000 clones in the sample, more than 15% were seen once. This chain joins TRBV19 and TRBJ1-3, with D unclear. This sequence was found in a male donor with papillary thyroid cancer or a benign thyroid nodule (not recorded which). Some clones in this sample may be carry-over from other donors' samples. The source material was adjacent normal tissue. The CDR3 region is CASSIRNSGNTIYF. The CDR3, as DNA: TGTGCCAGTAGTATTCGTAACTCTGGAAACACCATATATTTT.